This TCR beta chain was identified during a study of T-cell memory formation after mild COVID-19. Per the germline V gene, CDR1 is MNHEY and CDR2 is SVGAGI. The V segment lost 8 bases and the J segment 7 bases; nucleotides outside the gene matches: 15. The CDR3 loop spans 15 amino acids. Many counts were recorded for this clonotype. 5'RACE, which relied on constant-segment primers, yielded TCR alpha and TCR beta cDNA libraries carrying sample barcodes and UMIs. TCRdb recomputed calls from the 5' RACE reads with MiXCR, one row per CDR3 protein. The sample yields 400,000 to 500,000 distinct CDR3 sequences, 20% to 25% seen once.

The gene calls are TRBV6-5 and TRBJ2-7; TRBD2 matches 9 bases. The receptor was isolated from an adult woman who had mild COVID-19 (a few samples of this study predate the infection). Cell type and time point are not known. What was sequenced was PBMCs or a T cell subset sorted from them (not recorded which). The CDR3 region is CASGILAGSMREQYF. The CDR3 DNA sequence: TGTGCCAGCGGAATTCTAGCGGGATCTATGCGGGAGCAGTACTTC.